The 31 T cell receptor beta chains listed next were all sequenced from one sample in a study of cytomegalovirus exposure and HLA in healthy donors. This PCR relied on a set of 60 Vbeta primers and 13 Jbeta primers. TCRdb's table, derived via immunoSEQ multiplex PCR, lists solely in-frame clones and lacks some. Of 55,000 to 90,000 clones in the sample, around 78% were seen once. The specimen sequenced was PBMCs. These receptor sequences come from a man between 50 and 59 years old in good health and CMV-seronegative.

V and J are TRBV7-2 and TRBJ1-1, with D unclear. This CDR3 contains 13 residues. The germline CDR1 and CDR2 sequences are SGHTA and FQGNSA. The V gene lost 5 bases and the J gene lost 8 bases, with 15 bases spanning the gap. The CDR3 region has the DNA TGTGCCAGCAGCCGTTACCGGGTTGGAGAAGCTTTCTTT. This encodes CASSRYRVGEAFF.

The rearrangement uses TRBV7-9 and TRBJ2-7; 7 bases fit TRBD1. V trimming: 6 bases; J trimming: 5 bases; junction bases outside the gene matches: 19. The CDR3 has 17 residues. Germline V lookup: CDR1 SEHNR, CDR2 FQNEAQ (reference sequence). The DNA of the CDR3 is TGTGCCAGCAGAAACAACCCAGGGAAGGGGGCCAGGAACGAGCAGTACTTC. This gives the protein CASRNNPGKGARNEQYF.

The V and J genes are TRBV11-2 and TRBJ1-1; the match to TRBD1 covers 8 bases. This CDR3 is 14 amino acids long. Germline CDR1 reads SGHAT; CDR2 reads FQNNGV. With 3 bases clipped from V and 5 bases from J, the junction kept 5 bases outside the gene matches. Here the CDR3 reads CASSLSGGWTEAFF. The CDR3 region has the DNA TGTGCCAGCAGCTTGTCAGGGGGCTGGACTGAAGCTTTCTTT.

This chain uses TRBV6-5 with TRBJ1-2; 8 bases map to TRBD1. The germline V gene encodes CDR1 MNHEY and CDR2 SVGAGI. CDR3 length equals 13 residues. V was clipped by 7 bases and J by 4 bases; unmatched bases: 5. The CDR3 DNA sequence: TGTGCCAGCACACGACAGGGGATCTATGGCTACACCTTC. The encoded protein is CASTRQGIYGYTF.

This clone was seen more than once but under ten times. The V call is TRBV2, the J call TRBJ1-4, with D hard to call. Germline loops: CDR1 SNHLY, CDR2 FYNNEI. The length of the CDR3 is 16 residues. Trimming pared 1 base from V and 0 bases from J, leaving 9 bases between. DNA of the CDR3: TGTGCCAGCAGTGAAGATACTGCCGCAACTAATGAAAAACTGTTTTTT. Translated, it gives CASSEDTAATNEKLFF. The full variable domain, completed using reference TRBV2 and TRBJ1-4, is EPEVTQTPSHQVTQMGQEVILRCVPISNHLYFYWYRQILGQKVEFLVSFYNNEISEKSEIFDDQFSVERPDGSNFTLKIRSTKLEDSAMYFCASSEDTAATNEKLFFGSGTQLSVL.

This rearrangement joins TRBV29-1 to TRBJ1-1; weak D call: TRBD1 (5 bases). This CDR3 has 12 residues. CDR1 is SQVTM, CDR2 ANQGSEA, per germline. V lost 6 bases and J 1 base, leaving 9 bases between the germline ends. The CDR3 region is CSVPRGNTEAFF. The CDR3 bases are TGCAGCGTCCCAAGGGGGAACACTGAAGCTTTCTTT.

The rearrangement joins TRBV11-2 to TRBJ2-1; 11 bases map to TRBD2. The J segment lost 8 bases and the V segment lost 5 bases, leaving 2 bases of the junction unmatched. The CDR3 runs 13 residues. Germline assignment: CDR1 SGHAT and CDR2 FQNNGV. CDR3 DNA sequence: TGTGCCAGCAGCCTTAGCGGGAGGGATGAGCAGTTCTTC. Its translation: CASSLSGRDEQFF.

The rearrangement links TRBV5-6 to TRBJ1-2; D gene unclear. The V gene's germline CDR1 is SGHDT and CDR2 YYEEEE. The CDR3 consists of 14 residues. Between the trimmed V and J ends, which lost 0 bases and 4 bases, there was a span of 10 bases. CDR3 bases: TGTGCCAGCAGCTTGGTAGGAGATCCCTATGGCTACACCTTC. Residues: CASSLVGDPYGYTF.

The V call is TRBV25-1, the J call TRBJ2-7; 9 nucleotides agree with TRBD2. With V trimmed by 3 bases and J by 5 bases, 11 bases remained unmatched. This CDR3 has 16 residues. Germline V lookup: CDR1 MGHDK, CDR2 SYGVNS. The CDR3 DNA reads as TGTGCCAGCAGTGACAACTGGGGAGCGGGGGGTCACGAGCAGTACTTC. Translating gives CASSDNWGAGGHEQYF.

CDR3 sequence reads: CAWSPGTSGRYEQYF. In DNA form, the CDR3 reads TGTGCCTGGAGCCCCGGGACTAGCGGGAGGTACGAGCAGTACTTC. The chain carries TRBV30 and TRBJ2-7; TRBD2 matches at 15 bases. The ends lost 3 bases at V and 4 bases at J; junction bases unmatched: 4. This CDR3 has 15 amino acids. Germline V gives CDR1 GTSNPN, CDR2 SVGIG (reference sequence).

The rearrangement uses TRBV7-9 and TRBJ2-7; 7 positions agree with TRBD1. The V gene's germline CDR1 is SEHNR and CDR2 FQNEAQ (reference sequence). V shed 5 bases and J 7 bases; nucleotides not matched to a gene: 5. CDR3 length equals 12 residues. The CDR3 sequence is CASSRQGVEQYF. Here the CDR3 DNA reads TGTGCCAGCAGCCGACAGGGAGTTGAGCAGTACTTC.

The chain carries TRBV2 and TRBJ2-1; no reliable D call. CDR1 is SNHLY and CDR2 is FYNNEI in the germline V gene. Trimming stripped 5 bases from V and 0 bases from J, with 8 bases between. This CDR3 region has 14 residues. The CDR3 DNA sequence: TGTGCCAGCAGTATTACGAGCTCCTACAATGAGCAGTTCTTC. It encodes CASSITSSYNEQFF.

The chain links TRBV28 to TRBJ1-5; no reliable D call. Germline assignment: CDR1 MDHEN and CDR2 SYDVKM. The germline V and J ends were trimmed by 1 base and 0 bases, with 10 bases remaining between them. The CDR3 loop spans 16 amino acids. CDR3 in DNA: TGTGCCAGCAGTTTATTCCCAGGCCGTAGCAATCAGCCCCAGCATTTT. This gives the protein CASSLFPGRSNQPQHF. The full variable domain, its missing parts supplied by reference TRBV28 and TRBJ1-5, is DVKVTQSSRYLVKRTGEKVFLECVQDMDHENMFWYRQDPGLGLRLIYFSYDVKMKEKGDIPEGYSVSREKKERFSLILESASTNQTSMYLCASSLFPGRSNQPQHFGDGTRLSIL.

The rearrangement links TRBV9 to TRBJ1-1; 7 positions match TRBD1. CDR1 and CDR2 from the germline V gene are SGDLS and YYNGEE. The CDR3 consists of 13 residues. V was clipped by 5 bases and J by 0 bases; unmatched bases: 1. The CDR3 DNA reads as TGTGCCAGCAGGGGACAGTTGAACACTGAAGCTTTCTTT. Translation: CASRGQLNTEAFF.

V is TRBV5-4 and J is TRBJ2-7, with 7 nucleotides matching TRBD1. Germline V gene sequence: CDR1 SGHNT, CDR2 YYREEE (reference sequence). The V gene end was trimmed by 4 bases and the J gene end by 5 bases; junction bases not matched to a gene: 6. The length of the CDR3 is 13 residues. CDR3 residues: CASSLETGNEQYF. The DNA of the CDR3 is TGTGCCAGCAGCCTGGAGACAGGGAACGAGCAGTACTTC.

Here the CDR3 DNA reads TGTGCCAGCAGCCCTGTAGCGGGAAAGGGGAATGATGAGCAGTTCTTC. Translated, it gives CASSPVAGKGNDEQFF. This rearrangement joins TRBV5-6 to TRBJ2-1; 8 bases align to TRBD2. Germline trimming cut 4 bases from V and 8 bases from J; bases unmatched to any gene: 14. The germline gives CDR1 SGHDT, CDR2 YYEEEE. The CDR3 extends over 16 amino acids.

This clone is a singleton in its sample. The chain uses TRBV2 and TRBJ1-4; a weak D match, TRBD1 (6 bases). The ends were cut back, 2 bases at V and 7 bases at J, with 11 bases in the middle. The germline CDR1 and CDR2 sequences are SNHLY and FYNNEI. The CDR3 runs to 14 residues. CDR3 sequence reads: CASSEQGKSEKLFF. The DNA of the CDR3 is TGTGCCAGCAGTGAACAGGGGAAAAGTGAAAAACTGTTTTTT.

This clone was counted a single time. CDR3 sequence (DNA): TGTGCCAGCAGTCAAGACAGGGGAAGCAATCAGCCCCAGCATTTT. Encoded protein: CASSQDRGSNQPQHF. The chain couples TRBV2 to TRBJ1-5, with TRBD1 matching 8 bases. Germline loops: CDR1 SNHLY, CDR2 FYNNEI. The CDR3 is made up of 15 amino acids. V lost 5 bases to trimming and J lost 1 base; unmatched junction nucleotides: 4.

The genes are TRBV27 and TRBJ1-1, with D maybe TRBD1 (5 bases). Trimming shortened V by 6 bases and J by 9 bases, and 14 bases separated the two germline ends. Germline V lookup: CDR1 MNHEY, CDR2 SMNVEV (reference sequence). This CDR3 spans 12 amino acids. CDR3 DNA sequence: TGTGCCAGCAGCCTGATCGGGGGGAAAGCTTTCTTT. Its translation: CASSLIGGKAFF.

The rearrangement links TRBV6-1 to TRBJ1-2; 8 bases are a match to TRBD1. V lost 4 bases, J lost 3 bases, and 7 bases stayed unmatched. The V gene's germline CDR1 is MNHNS and CDR2 SASEGT. The CDR3 covers 15 residues. The CDR3 DNA is TGTGCCAGCAGTGCTTTCAAGACAGGGGACTATGGCTACACCTTC. Its translation is CASSAFKTGDYGYTF.

The table lists this clone with a count of one. The genes are TRBV19 and TRBJ1-5, with TRBD1 identical over 9 bases. V lost 2 bases and J lost 6; bases outside the gene matches: 2. Germline CDR1 and CDR2: LNHDA and SQIVND (reference sequence). The length of the CDR3 is 14 residues. CDR3 in DNA: TGTGCCAGTAGTATAAGGACAGGGGCTCAGCCCCAGCATTTT. The encoded protein is CASSIRTGAQPQHF.

The gene calls are TRBV5-1 and TRBJ1-6; 10 bases match TRBD1. Germline CDR1 and CDR2: SGHRS and YFSETQ. The CDR3 has 17 amino acids. J was trimmed by 5 bases and V by 4 bases; bases with no gene match: 9. DNA for the CDR3: TGCGCCAGCAGCAGGGCCTACGGGACAGGGGATAATTCACCCCTCCACTTT. The encoded protein is CASSRAYGTGDNSPLHF.

The CDR3 reads CASSGGTELNTEAFF. CDR3 DNA sequence: TGTGCCAGCAGTGGGGGGACAGAACTGAACACTGAAGCTTTCTTT. The chain joins TRBV2 to TRBJ1-1; 7 nucleotides match TRBD1. Trimming removed 4 bases from V and 0 bases from J; junction bases left unmatched: 5. The CDR3 has 15 amino acids. CDR1 is SNHLY, CDR2 FYNNEI, per germline.

The chain carries TRBV2 and TRBJ1-1; 7 bases match TRBD1. V dropped 6 bases and J dropped 8; count of bases not matched to a gene: 15. This CDR3 is built from 15 residues. CDR1 is SNHLY and CDR2 is FYNNEI in the germline V gene. CDR3 in amino acids: CASRVTLGQIKEAFF. CDR3 coding DNA: TGTGCCAGCAGGGTCACTCTGGGACAGATAAAAGAAGCTTTCTTT.

Notes on this clone: One junction end does not reproduce the germline sequence, and a read error may be involved. The gene calls are TRBV7-2 and TRBJ1-5; no reliable D call. Per the germline V gene, CDR1 is SGHTA and CDR2 is FQGNSA. The CDR3 has 15 amino acids. CDR3 sequence (DNA): TGTGCCAGCAGTTTAGTCCCGGGTAGCAATCAGCCCCAGCATTTT. It translates to CASSLVPGSNQPQHF.

The chain uses TRBV10-1 and TRBJ1-3, with a weak D call TRBD1 (5 bases). V dropped 6 bases and J dropped 3 bases, with 9 bases sitting between them. Germline V CDR1 and CDR2: WNHNN, SYGVQD (reference sequence). This CDR3 has 13 residues. CDR3 in amino acids: CASSAQGGNTIYF. The CDR3 bases are TGCGCCAGCAGCGCCCAGGGTGGAAACACCATATATTTT.

About this clone: A read error may explain this, as a much larger clone is one base away. This sequence joins TRBV5-7 and TRBJ2-7; possibly TRBD2 for D (6 bases). TRBV5-7 is labeled an ORF, and its function is uncertain. The CDR3 consists of 16 residues. V lost 6 bases to trimming and J lost 1 base, with 20 bases between them. The CDR3 DNA is TGTGCCAGCACCTCAAAAGGACTTGCGGGGTCCTACGAGCAGTACTTC. Its protein is CASTSKGLAGSYEQYF.

A few counts support this clone. The genes are TRBV25-1 and TRBJ1-1; 8 nucleotides line up with TRBD1. The V and J ends lost 4 bases and 9 bases, in that order; junction bases with no gene match: 7. This CDR3 has 13 residues. Germline-derived CDR1 and CDR2 are MGHDK and SYGVNS. CDR3 sequence: CASSVGTGQKAFF. CDR3 nucleotides: TGTGCCAGCAGTGTGGGGACAGGCCAAAAAGCTTTCTTT. The complete variable domain, with remaining parts taken from reference TRBV25-1 and TRBJ1-1, reads EADIYQTPRYLVIGTGKKITLECSQTMGHDKMYWYQQDPGMELHLIHYSYGVNSTEKGDLSSESTVSRIRTEHFPLTLESARPSHTSQYLCASSVGTGQKAFFGQGTRLTVV.

The chain employs TRBV7-8 and TRBJ1-1; TRBD1 aligns across 9 bases. V lost 2 bases to trimming and J lost 6 bases; unmatched junction nucleotides: 7. CDR1 and CDR2 (germline): SGHVS, FQNEAQ. The CDR3 is made up of 15 amino acids. The CDR3 is CASSLRDRVVAEAFF. The CDR3 bases are TGTGCCAGCAGCTTAAGGGACAGGGTTGTGGCTGAAGCTTTCTTT.

The V call is TRBV12-5, the J call TRBJ1-1, with no clear D. The CDR3 runs 15 residues. V was pared by 0 bases and J by 1 base, with 9 bases between. The germline V gene encodes CDR1 LGHNT and CDR2 FRNRAP. CDR3 sequence: CASGLVQGGNTEAFF. The CDR3 nucleotides are TGTGCTAGTGGTTTGGTACAAGGAGGGAACACTGAAGCTTTCTTT.

This clone has a handful of counts. The chain is built from TRBV5-4 and TRBJ2-5; possible D gene TRBD2, 6 bases. The J call is doubtful: the DNA matches TRBJ2-7 better. Germline assignment: CDR1 SGHNT and CDR2 YYREEE (reference sequence). The CDR3 has 13 amino acids. CDR3 sequence reads: CASSRDFSYEQYF. The DNA of the CDR3 is TGTGCCAGCAGCCGGGACTTCTCCTACGAGCAGTACTTC.